Below, one T cell receptor (beta chain) is given with its context. This sample is drawn from a study of lymphopenia after photon versus proton radiotherapy. Per germline, CDR1 SGHTA and CDR2 FQGNSA. The CDR3 is 13 residues long. V was cut by 5 bases and J by 8 bases, with 10 bases left in between. Sequencing used immunoSEQ multiplex PCR; TCRdb keeps in-frame clones, though not all of them. The table records fewer than 50,000 clones, 85% to 90% of them present only once. The clonotype was recovered from a man aged 35 to 55 with gastric cancer. The chain joins TRBV7-2 to TRBJ1-6, with D hard to call. This specimen consisted of peripheral blood, obtained from a patient treated with photon-based radiotherapy. CDR3 protein: CASSNAQDSPLHF. Here the CDR3 DNA reads TGTGCCAGCAGCAACGCACAAGATTCACCCCTCCACTTT.